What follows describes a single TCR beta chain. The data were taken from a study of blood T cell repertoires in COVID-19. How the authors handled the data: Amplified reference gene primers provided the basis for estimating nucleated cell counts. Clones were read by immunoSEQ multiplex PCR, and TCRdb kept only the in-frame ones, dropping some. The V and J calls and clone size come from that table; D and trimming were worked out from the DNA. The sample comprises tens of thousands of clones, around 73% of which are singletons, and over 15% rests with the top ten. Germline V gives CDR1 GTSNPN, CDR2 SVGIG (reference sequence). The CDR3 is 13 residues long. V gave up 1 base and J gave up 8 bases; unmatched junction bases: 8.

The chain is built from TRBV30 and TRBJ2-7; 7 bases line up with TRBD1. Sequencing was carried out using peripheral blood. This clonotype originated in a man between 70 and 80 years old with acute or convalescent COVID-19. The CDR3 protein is CAWSGNRGFKQYF. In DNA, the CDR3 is TGTGCCTGGAGTGGGAACAGGGGTTTCAAGCAGTACTTC.